This TCR beta chain was observed in a study of T cell responses to AZD1222 COVID-19 vaccine. Notes on this clone: The antigen is undetermined.

Method: immunoSEQ multiplex PCR; TCRdb's copy keeps in-frame clones and lacks some. The repertoire consists of more than 95,000 clones, with approximately 93% occurring once and the leading ten covering around 5%. The study, taken as a whole, reports: Spike-wide vaccine-associated CD4 TCRs dominated at 160-218 and 743-854. The donor cohort was predominantly white British with a female majority, and clonal diversity may have been underestimated. Of spike-specific TCRs, nearly half reportedly target regions left unmutated in variants.

After removal of 6 bases from V and 9 bases from J, the junction contained 12 bases not matched to a gene. CDR1 is LNHDA, CDR2 SQIVND, per germline (reference sequence). The CDR3 runs 17 residues. The chain joins TRBV19 to TRBJ1-6, with 12 positions matching TRBD1. The clonotype originates from an adult in good health. The sample here was peripheral blood, taken on day 0 of AZD1222 vaccination. The CDR3 sequence: CASRSGTGGEFISPLHF. CDR3 coding DNA: TGTGCCAGTAGGTCGGGGACAGGGGGCGAGTTTATTTCACCCCTCCACTTT.